These 10 T cell receptor beta chains share one sample of origin, sequenced in a study of control samples from healthy donors and cancer patients. Sequencing was performed with immunoSEQ multiplex PCR; in TCRdb, only in-frame clones are kept and a portion is missing. The table has 30,000 or so clones, 94% seen once. The sequencing sample was made of blood. These receptors all stem from a man aged 55-75 years in good health.

The V gene is TRBV11-3, the J gene TRBJ2-1, with D possibly TRBD2 on 5 matching bases. The germline gives CDR1 SGHNT, CDR2 YENEEA. Trimming removed 0 bases at V and 5 bases at J, with 5 bases between. This CDR3 is built from 13 residues. The CDR3 DNA follows: TGTGCCAGCAGCTTAGACGGGAACAATGAGCAGTTCTTC. Its translation is CASSLDGNNEQFF.

The rearrangement uses TRBV12-3 or TRBV12-4 and TRBJ2-1, with D unclear. This CDR3 spans 10 amino acids. Trimming pared 6 bases from V and 6 bases from J, leaving 3 bases between. DNA for the CDR3: TGTGCCAGCAGGGGCAATGAGCAGTTCTTC. This sequence encodes CASRGNEQFF.

This clone was found once. The chain links TRBV29-1 to TRBJ1-4, with D maybe TRBD1 (5 bases). V lost 4 bases and J 8 bases, leaving 14 bases between the germline ends. Per germline, CDR1 SQVTM and CDR2 ANQGSEA. CDR3 size: 13 residues. The CDR3 coding sequence is TGCAGCGTTGGGTCCGGGGGTTTGGAAAAACTGTTTTTT. This encodes CSVGSGGLEKLFF.

To note about this clone: A read error is likely, as this CDR3 ends without the conserved phenylalanine or tryptophan. The DNA is left out, because the CDR3 cannot be placed on it with certainty; the CDR3 is given as TCRdb lists it. The V and J genes are TRBV28 and TRBJ1-2. The CDR3 sequence runs 12 residues, both termini included. Germline V gene lookup returns CDR1 MDHEN and CDR2 SYDVKM. The CDR3 loop is CASSSTTRGRSI.

V is TRBV11-2 and J is TRBJ1-3; 7 nucleotides match TRBD1. The trim removed 5 bases at V and 2 bases at J, leaving 6 bases unmatched. This CDR3 region has 15 residues. Germline V CDR1 and CDR2: SGHAT, FQNNGV. CDR3 loop: CASSRITGAGNTIYF. The CDR3 bases are TGTGCCAGCAGCCGAATCACAGGGGCTGGAAACACCATATATTTT.

The chain recombines TRBV27 with TRBJ1-3; the D gene is possibly TRBD1 (5 bases). The CDR3 loop spans 12 amino acids. Trimming stripped 8 bases from V and 4 bases from J, with 9 bases between. The germline CDR1 and CDR2 sequences are MNHEY and SMNVEV (reference sequence). The CDR3 nucleotides are TGTGCCAGCGGGGGGATAGGAAACACCATATATTTT. Its protein is CASGGIGNTIYF.

V usage is TRBV9 and J usage is TRBJ2-5; TRBD2 matches 11 bases. The CDR3 is made up of 15 amino acids. V trimming: 2 bases; J trimming: 5 bases; junction bases outside the gene matches: 5. CDR1 is SGDLS and CDR2 is YYNGEE in the germline V gene. CDR3 nucleotides: TGTGCCAGCAGCGTTAGCGGGGGGGGCCGGGAGACCCAGTACTTC. It encodes CASSVSGGGRETQYF.

This chain links TRBV7-2 with TRBJ2-1; D remains unclear. This CDR3 is 13 amino acids long. Germline CDR1 reads SGHTA; CDR2 reads FQGNSA. The V end lost 2 bases, the J end lost 5 bases, and 7 bases lay between the germline ends. The CDR3: CASSLWADNEQFF. The DNA for the CDR3 is TGTGCCAGCAGCTTATGGGCGGACAATGAGCAGTTCTTC. Complete variable domain (other parts from reference TRBV7-2 and TRBJ2-1): GAGVSQSPSNKVTEKGKDVELRCDPISGHTALYWYRQSLGQGLEFLIYFQGNSAPDKSGLPSDRFSAERTGGSVSTLTIQRTQQEDSAVYLCASSLWADNEQFFGPGTRLTVL.

This clone occurred a few times. The gene calls are TRBV5-1 and TRBJ2-7; D may be TRBD2 (5 bases). The CDR3 loop spans 14 amino acids. Trimming cost V 3 bases and J 2 bases, with 12 bases left between them. CDR1 and CDR2 (germline): SGHRS, YFSETQ. CDR3 residues: CASSSAGIAYEQYF. CDR3 in DNA: TGCGCCAGCAGCTCTGCGGGTATAGCCTACGAGCAGTACTTC.

This clone was found once. J is TRBJ2-1 and V is TRBV6-2 or TRBV6-3; no reliable D call. The germline V gene encodes CDR1 MNHEY and CDR2 SVGEGT. The V gene lost 2 bases and the J gene lost 0 bases, with 11 bases spanning the gap. The CDR3 loop spans 16 amino acids. The CDR3 here is CASSYDGYSSYNEQFF. The CDR3 DNA sequence: TGTGCCAGCAGTTACGATGGCTACAGCTCCTACAATGAGCAGTTCTTC.